These T cell receptor beta chains were read from a single sample in a study of blood T cell repertoires in COVID-19. Assay: immunoSEQ multiplex PCR; the TCRdb copy retains only in-frame clones and omits some. The sample holds around 130,000 clones; approximately 86% are singletons and the top ten take around 2.3%. Sequenced: PBMCs or T cells enriched from blood (not recorded which). The receptors derive from a woman between 50 and 59 years old who had recovered from COVID-19. The conserved cysteine and the conserved F or W are not part of the CDR3 here. The D gene is left open where the match is weak.

d_call	v_call	j_call	cdr3_aa
TRBD2	TRBV7-3	TRBJ2-2	ASSSEPSGLGSAGELF
.	TRBV4-1	TRBJ2-5	ASSLERFQETQY
.	TRBV30	TRBJ2-7	AWSVGLTYEQY
.	TRBV3-1/TRBV3-2	TRBJ1-6	ASSQVSGNSPLH
TRBD1	TRBV5-1	TRBJ2-1	ASSPGQGEYNEQF
TRBD1	TRBV7-9	TRBJ2-6	AAYPGRTGNSGANVLT
.	TRBV20-1	TRBJ1-2	SARVTGSYT
TRBD1	TRBV9	TRBJ2-2	ASSVGGRDRGLGNLNTGELF
.	TRBV7-2	TRBJ1-4	ASSYLGGSNEKLF
.	TRBV4-1	TRBJ1-4	ASSQDERGNEKLF
TRBD1	TRBV6-9	TRBJ2-7	ASHSWATGQTSYEQY
.	TRBV6-5	TRBJ1-1	ASSYTGVGTEAF
.	TRBV6-5	TRBJ2-7	ASSRQYEQY
.	TRBV2	TRBJ2-7	ASSARPTVVPYEQY
.	TRBV2	TRBJ1-2	ASSELEGVDGYT
TRBD2	TRBV5-5	TRBJ2-7	ASILRFGAGGDYEQY
TRBD2	TRBV11-2	TRBJ2-3	ASSLTSGGATDTQY
TRBD1	TRBV5-8	TRBJ2-2	ASSWTSGGTGELF
.	TRBV11-2	TRBJ2-7	ASSLAILDGYEQY
.	TRBV5-1	TRBJ1-2	ASSLGEGVYGYT
.	TRBV6-2/TRBV6-3	TRBJ2-4	ASSLRLAKNIQY
TRBD1	TRBV29-1	TRBJ2-1	SVVPQGAYEQF
.	TRBV7-2	TRBJ1-1	ASSLSGTEAF
.	TRBV30	TRBJ1-1	AWEGGTEAF
.	TRBV18	TRBJ1-2	ASSPTADRSYGYT